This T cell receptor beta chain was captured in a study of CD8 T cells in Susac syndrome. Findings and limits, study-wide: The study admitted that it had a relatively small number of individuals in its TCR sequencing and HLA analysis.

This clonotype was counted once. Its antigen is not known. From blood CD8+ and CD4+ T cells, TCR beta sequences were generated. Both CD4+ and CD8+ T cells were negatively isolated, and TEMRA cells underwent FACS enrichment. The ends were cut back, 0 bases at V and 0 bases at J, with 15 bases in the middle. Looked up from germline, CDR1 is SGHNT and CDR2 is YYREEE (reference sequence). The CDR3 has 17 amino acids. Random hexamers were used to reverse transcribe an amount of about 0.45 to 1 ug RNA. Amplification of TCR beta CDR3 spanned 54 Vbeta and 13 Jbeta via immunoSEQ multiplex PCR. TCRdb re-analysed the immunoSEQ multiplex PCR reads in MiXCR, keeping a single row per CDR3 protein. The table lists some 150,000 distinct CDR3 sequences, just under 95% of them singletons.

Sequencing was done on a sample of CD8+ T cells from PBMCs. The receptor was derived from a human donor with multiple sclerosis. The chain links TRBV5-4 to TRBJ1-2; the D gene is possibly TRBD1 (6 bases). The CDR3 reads CASSLGGTTKTNYGYTF. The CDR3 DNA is TGTGCCAGCAGCTTGGGGGGGACAACGAAAACTAACTATGGCTACACCTTC.